This passage covers 23 T cell receptor beta chains from one sample sequenced in a study of CD4 T cells in relation to SARS-CoV-2 and coronaviruses. The repertoire was sequenced with immunoSEQ multiplex PCR; TCRdb's copy has only in-frame clones and lacks some. The data hold some 44,000 clones, with roughly four fifths observed a single time. No antigen has been assigned to these receptors. Sequencing was performed on naive CD4+ T cells from PBMCs, cultured in vitro. Subset in this sample: naive CD4+ T cells isolated by negative enrichment. The receptors come from an adult with COVID-19.

V gene TRBV14 combines with J gene TRBJ2-3; 8 bases are shared with TRBD2. Germline loops: CDR1 SGHDN, CDR2 FVKESK. The CDR3 loop spans 15 amino acids. Trimming removed 3 bases from V and 8 bases from J; junction bases left unmatched: 10. The CDR3 DNA sequence: TGTGCCAGCAGCCAGTTAGTTGCGGGAGGTTTTACGCAGTATTTT. Amino acid sequence: CASSQLVAGGFTQYF.

CDR3 protein: CASSWGGGVNTEAFF. CDR3 DNA sequence: TGCGCCAGCAGCTGGGGGGGAGGGGTGAACACTGAAGCTTTCTTT. The gene calls are TRBV5-1 and TRBJ1-1; tentatively, D is TRBD1 (5 bases). Germline CDR1 is SGHRS and CDR2 is YFSETQ. Trimming pared 3 bases from V and 0 bases from J, leaving 12 bases between. The length of the CDR3 is 15 residues.

The chain carries TRBV10-3 and TRBJ2-7, with 9 bases lining up with TRBD1. CDR1 ENHRY and CDR2 SYGVKD come from the germline V gene. The CDR3 contains 14 residues. Germline trimming cut 4 bases from V and 4 bases from J; bases unmatched to any gene: 5. In DNA form, the CDR3 reads TGTGCCATCAGTGGACAGGGGGAGCCATACGAGCAGTACTTC. As protein: CAISGQGEPYEQYF.

The chain has TRBV6-4 and TRBJ2-3, with 12 bases lining up with TRBD2. V shed 0 bases, J shed 5 bases, and the junction held 0 bases outside the gene matches. Germline V gives CDR1 MRHNA, CDR2 SNTAGT. The CDR3 is made up of 15 amino acids. The CDR3 here is CASSDSLAGGDTQYF. The CDR3 region has the DNA TGTGCCAGCAGTGACTCACTAGCGGGAGGAGATACGCAGTATTTT.

The chain has TRBV5-6 and TRBJ2-1; the D call may be TRBD1 or TRBD2 (5 bases each). The V end lost 4 bases, the J end lost 10 bases, and 15 bases lay between the germline ends. Germline V CDR1 and CDR2: SGHDT, YYEEEE. This CDR3 region has 13 residues. CDR3 loop: CASSRSLRGEQFF. CDR3 in DNA: TGTGCCAGCAGCAGGTCCCTGAGGGGAGAGCAGTTCTTC.

This clone has a handful of counts. The V gene is TRBV6-6, the J gene TRBJ1-2; 7 positions match TRBD1. CDR1 and CDR2 (germline): MNHNY, SVGAGI (reference sequence). The trim removed 6 bases at V and 2 bases at J, leaving 3 bases unmatched. The CDR3 has 13 amino acids. The CDR3 coding sequence is TGTGCCAGCAGATCGGGACAGAACTATGGCTACACCTTC. Translated, it gives CASRSGQNYGYTF.

The V and J genes are TRBV27 and TRBJ2-7; D gene ambiguous. The CDR3 is made up of 11 amino acids. V was trimmed by 6 bases and J by 3 bases, leaving 6 bases between them. Germline lookup yields CDR1 MNHEY and CDR2 SMNVEV (reference sequence). This CDR3 is CASSTVYEQYF. The CDR3, as DNA: TGTGCCAGCAGCACTGTCTACGAGCAGTACTTC.

The chain is built from TRBV9 and TRBJ2-2; no clear D gene. The CDR3 loop spans 16 amino acids. The germline CDR1 and CDR2 sequences are SGDLS and YYNGEE. V lost 0 bases to trimming and J lost 0 bases, with 9 bases between them. The CDR3 protein is CASSVDGSANTGELFF. For the CDR3, the DNA is TGTGCCAGCAGCGTAGACGGCAGTGCGAACACCGGGGAGCTGTTTTTT.

The rearrangement links TRBV7-2 to TRBJ2-5, with a weak D call TRBD2 (6 bases). V was trimmed by 8 bases and J by 4 bases, leaving 14 bases between them. This CDR3 is 13 amino acids long. CDR1 is SGHTA and CDR2 is FQGNSA in the germline V gene. As DNA, the CDR3 is TGTGCCAGCCAATCTCCCGGGGGAGAGACCCAGTACTTC. It yields the protein CASQSPGGETQYF.

This clone is a singleton in its sample. The chain has TRBV5-4 and TRBJ2-1; D might be TRBD1 or TRBD2, each matching 5 bases. Trimming removed 5 bases at V and 3 bases at J, with 12 bases between. Germline lookup yields CDR1 SGHNT and CDR2 YYREEE (reference sequence). The length of the CDR3 is 14 residues. The CDR3 DNA sequence: TGTGCCAGCAGGCCCCGGGACCACTACAATGAGCAGTTCTTC. Translation: CASRPRDHYNEQFF.

CDR3 nucleotide sequence: TGTGCCTGGAGTCCTCGCGTAGGGGGTTTGGATACGCAGTATTTT. This codes for CAWSPRVGGLDTQYF. The V and J genes are TRBV30 and TRBJ2-3; the D gene is possibly TRBD1 (6 bases). From germline, CDR1 is GTSNPN and CDR2 SVGIG (reference sequence). The CDR3 is 15 amino acids. The V end lost 2 bases, the J end lost 6 bases, and 18 bases lay between the germline ends.

The chain couples TRBV7-2 to TRBJ2-2; D may match TRBD1 or TRBD2 (5 bases each). There are 15 residues in the CDR3. Deletions cut 6 bases from V and 6 bases from J, with 17 bases between. Germline V gives CDR1 SGHTA, CDR2 FQGNSA. The CDR3 sequence: CASRDRRGDAGELFF. The CDR3 DNA reads as TGTGCCAGCAGGGATAGGAGAGGGGATGCCGGGGAGCTGTTTTTT. The full variable domain, in which reference TRBV7-2 and TRBJ2-2 provide the parts outside the CDR3, is GAGVSQSPSNKVTEKGKDVELRCDPISGHTALYWYRQSLGQGLEFLIYFQGNSAPDKSGLPSDRFSAERTGGSVSTLTIQRTQQEDSAVYLCASRDRRGDAGELFFGEGSRLTVL.

The chain uses TRBV18 and TRBJ1-2; D remains ambiguous. Germline V gene lookup returns CDR1 KGHSH and CDR2 LQKENI. The CDR3 is 15 residues long. Trimming took 3 bases from V and 8 from J, leaving 19 bases between them. CDR3: CASSPMERSEAGYTF. CDR3 nucleotides: TGTGCCAGCTCACCTATGGAGCGTTCGGAGGCGGGCTACACCTTC.

The chain is built from TRBV5-1 and TRBJ2-5; D not certain. V lost 4 bases to trimming and J lost 2 bases, with 12 bases between them. The CDR3 runs 14 residues. Germline V gene sequence: CDR1 SGHRS, CDR2 YFSETQ. CDR3 sequence reads: CASSRPQLQETQYF. CDR3 nucleotide sequence: TGCGCCAGCAGCCGACCACAGTTACAAGAGACCCAGTACTTC. The variable domain in full, with the rest retrieved from reference TRBV5-1 and TRBJ2-5, is KAGVTQTPRYLIKTRGQQVTLSCSPISGHRSVSWYQQTPGQGLQFLFEYFSETQRNKGNFPGRFSGRQFSNSRSEMNVSTLELGDSALYLCASSRPQLQETQYFGPGTRLLVL.

CDR3 sequence (DNA): TGCGCCAGCAGCGGGACAGGGCGGGAGTATGGCTACACCTTC. Protein product: CASSGTGREYGYTF. The chain has TRBV5-1 and TRBJ1-2, with 9 bases that match TRBD1. Germline V gives CDR1 SGHRS, CDR2 YFSETQ. The V and J ends lost 4 bases and 5 bases, in that order; junction bases with no gene match: 6. The CDR3 extends over 14 amino acids.

The chain joins TRBV28 to TRBJ1-2, with 7 bases identical to TRBD1. The CDR3 covers 16 residues. V shed 6 bases and J 4 bases; nucleotides not matched to a gene: 14. CDR1 is MDHEN and CDR2 is SYDVKM in the germline V gene. CDR3 sequence: CASRLTGGGAIYGYTF. For the CDR3, the DNA is TGTGCCAGCAGACTTACCGGAGGGGGCGCGATCTATGGCTACACCTTC.

This chain joins TRBV7-9 and TRBJ2-2; D remains ambiguous. Germline V gene lookup returns CDR1 SEHNR and CDR2 FQNEAQ (reference sequence). This CDR3 has 16 residues. V was cut by 5 bases and J by 4 bases, with 17 bases left in between. The CDR3 nucleotides are TGTGCCAGCAGCCCGCCTTGGGCCGTGAGCACCGGGGAGCTGTTTTTT. Translation gives CASSPPWAVSTGELFF.

V and J are TRBV7-2 and TRBJ1-1, with D maybe TRBD1 (5 bases). Germline V gives CDR1 SGHTA, CDR2 FQGNSA. Deletions cut 1 base from V and 5 bases from J, with 11 bases between. This CDR3 spans 14 amino acids. CDR3 protein: CASSLDRWGTEAFF. The DNA for the CDR3 is TGTGCCAGCAGCTTAGACAGGTGGGGGACTGAAGCTTTCTTT.

V gene TRBV6-5 combines with J gene TRBJ2-5, with D hard to call. The CDR3 loop spans 12 amino acids. Germline V CDR1 and CDR2: MNHEY, SVGAGI. V dropped 8 bases and J dropped 0 bases, with 7 bases sitting between them. The CDR3 nucleotides are TGTGCCAGCTGTCGGAACCAAGAGACCCAGTACTTC. Its protein is CASCRNQETQYF.

This clone turned up a few times. This chain uses TRBV3-1 (or the pseudogene TRBV3-2) with TRBJ2-2, with D perhaps matching TRBD2 (5 bases). Germline-derived CDR1 and CDR2 are LGHDT and YNNKEL (reference sequence). This CDR3 contains 13 residues. Between the trimmed V and J ends, which lost 4 bases and 6 bases, there was a span of 9 bases. The CDR3 DNA follows: TGTGCCAGCAGCCCGTTGGGAGCCGGGGAGCTGTTTTTT. Its translation: CASSPLGAGELFF.

The chain employs TRBV19 and TRBJ2-6, with D hard to call. Germline loops: CDR1 LNHDA, CDR2 SQIVND (reference sequence). This CDR3 region has 13 residues. V was clipped by 6 bases and J by 10 bases, with 13 bases between them. CDR3: CASSLTTANVLTF. CDR3 sequence (DNA): TGTGCCAGTAGCCTCACTACCGCTAACGTCCTGACTTTC.

The CDR3 coding sequence is TGTGCCAGCAGCTTTGGCCTAGCGGGAGAGAATGAGCAGTTCTTC. Protein sequence: CASSFGLAGENEQFF. The chain joins TRBV5-8 to TRBJ2-1; TRBD2 matches 10 bases. CDR1 is SGHTS, CDR2 YDEGEE, per germline. V shed 2 bases and J 7 bases; nucleotides not matched to a gene: 6. The CDR3 runs 15 residues.

This clone occurred once. This chain uses TRBV20-1 with TRBJ1-1; no definite D call. The CDR3 loop spans 15 amino acids. Germline CDR1 and CDR2: DFQATT and SNEGSKA (reference sequence). V was trimmed by 3 bases and J by 2 bases, leaving 16 bases between them. In DNA, the CDR3 is TGCAGTGCTAGTACCGAGCAGGAGATCAACACTGAAGCTTTCTTT. Translating gives CSASTEQEINTEAFF.